This note documents a single TCR beta chain sequence. CD45RO-negative, CCR7-selected cells formed the naive CD8 fraction, which excluded terminally differentiated effector memory CD45RA+ cells. Repertoires were generated with immunoSEQ multiplex PCR, while TCRdb's copy carries only in-frame clones and drops some. The sample consists of over 2,000,000 clones, 93% of them appearing once. The V end lost 5 bases, the J end lost 1 base, and 8 bases lay between the germline ends. The CDR3 runs to 14 residues. Germline CDR1 MNHEY, CDR2 SVGAGI. This specimen comes from a study of shared clonotypes between healthy human individuals. At the level of the study: Per donor, three plates held CD4 naive cells, three held CD4 memory, two held CD8 naive and one held CD8 memory.

Sequenced material: naive CD8+ T cells from PBMCs. V and J are TRBV6-5 and TRBJ2-2; no reliable D call. The receptor comes from a man between 18 and 35 years old in good health. Some clones in this sample may be carry-over from other donors' samples. CDR3 in amino acids: CASSGGLNTGELFF. The CDR3 DNA reads TGTGCCAGCAGTGGCGGCCTGAACACCGGGGAGCTGTTTTTT.